This T cell receptor (beta chain) was recovered during a study of blood T cells in healthy people across ages. Study-wide points: Expanded clonotype shifts may have been confounded, as the donors had an unknown CMV status. Diversity estimated from one million T cells was considered an underestimate.

CDR1 is DFQATT, CDR2 SNEGSKA, per germline (reference sequence). CDR3 length: 13 residues. Between the trimmed V and J ends, which lost 6 bases and 0 bases, there was a span of 11 bases. Peripheral blood, about 10 milliliters per donor, was collected. Samples each yielded at least 5 micrograms of total RNA. For this clonotype: The antigen is not known.

The authors ran a second PCR of about 7 to 11 cycles using a sample-barcoded 5' primer and a J-beta primer mix. In TCRdb, the 5' RACE reads were re-called with MiXCR into one record per CDR3 protein. The profile shows hundreds of thousands of distinct CDR3 sequences, about 62% of them singletons. The chain links TRBV20-1 to TRBJ1-1, with D unresolved. Sequenced material: blood. The source is a man aged 30-40 years in good health. The CDR3 is CSAEQSMNTEAFF. In nucleotides, the CDR3 is TGCAGTGCCGAACAAAGCATGAACACTGAAGCTTTCTTT.